A single sample gave rise to the 27 T cell receptor beta chains below, sequenced in a study of brain T cells in children with intractable seizures. TCRdb's copy holds only in-frame clones and misses some; the assay was immunoSEQ multiplex PCR. This sample has under 400,000 clones, with 93% found just once. Time point in this sample: blood from clinic visit 5 months post-surgery; TSC patient then seizure free. Sample: peripheral blood, taken about 5 months after surgery. The receptors shown here come from a boy in the first two years of life with tuberous sclerosis and intractable seizures.

The rearrangement links TRBV2 to TRBJ2-2; no clear D gene. V lost 7 bases and J 6 bases, leaving 15 bases between the germline ends. The germline gives CDR1 SNHLY, CDR2 FYNNEI. This CDR3 is 14 amino acids long. CDR3 nucleotides: TGTGCCAGCACCGAGGTTACGGTAGCCGGGGAGCTGTTTTTT. Its translation: CASTEVTVAGELFF.

The chain has TRBV2 and TRBJ2-5, with TRBD2 as a possible D gene (6 bases). Trimming left V 6 bases short and J 4 bases short, with 12 bases between. Germline assignment: CDR1 SNHLY and CDR2 FYNNEI. The CDR3 has 13 amino acids. CDR3 residues: CASRLGGRETQYF. CDR3 nucleotides: TGTGCCAGCAGGCTGGGAGGTAGAGAGACCCAGTACTTC.

V gene TRBV28 combines with J gene TRBJ2-5; TRBD2 matches at 12 bases. Germline V gives CDR1 MDHEN, CDR2 SYDVKM. With 5 bases clipped from V and 5 bases from J, the junction kept 9 bases outside the gene matches. This CDR3 has 16 amino acids. CDR3 DNA sequence: TGTGCCAGCAGTCCTGCTAGCGGGGGGGCCGTGGAGACCCAGTACTTC. Translating gives CASSPASGGAVETQYF.

The chain uses TRBV3-1 (or the pseudogene TRBV3-2) and TRBJ1-1; D unresolved. In germline, CDR1 is LGHDT, CDR2 YNNKEL (reference sequence). Trimming took off 1 base at V and 1 base at J, with 10 bases between the two ends. This CDR3 comprises 15 residues. For the CDR3, the DNA is TGTGCCAGCAGCCAAGCGGGGAGAACGAACACTGAAGCTTTCTTT. It translates to CASSQAGRTNTEAFF.

The rearrangement uses TRBV30 and TRBJ1-5, with no clear D. This CDR3 has 13 amino acids. Germline lookup yields CDR1 GTSNPN and CDR2 SVGIG (reference sequence). The V end was cut by 1 base, the J end by 2 bases, with 6 bases between. The CDR3 DNA follows: TGTGCCTGGAGTGAAGGTGGCAATCAGCCCCAGCATTTT. Amino acid sequence: CAWSEGGNQPQHF.

The genes are TRBV6-4 and TRBJ1-2, with D possibly matching TRBD1 (5 bases). V was cut by 6 bases and J by 8 bases, with 10 bases left in between. Per germline, CDR1 MRHNA and CDR2 SNTAGT. The CDR3 extends over 11 amino acids. Here the CDR3 reads CASRSGFGYTF. DNA of the CDR3: TGTGCCAGCAGATCAGGGTTCGGCTACACCTTC.

This rearrangement joins TRBV6-5 to TRBJ1-1; no firm D call. CDR1 is MNHEY and CDR2 is SVGAGI in the germline V gene. The CDR3 loop spans 15 amino acids. V was shortened by 0 bases and J by 10 bases, with 18 bases between the two germline ends. CDR3 region: CASSYSSKDRFGAFF. CDR3 nucleotides: TGTGCCAGCAGTTACTCGAGTAAGGACCGCTTTGGAGCTTTCTTT.

The genes are TRBV6-5 and TRBJ1-1; D gene unclear. The ends were cut back, 8 bases at V and 1 base at J, with 8 bases in the middle. From germline, CDR1 is MNHEY and CDR2 SVGAGI. The CDR3 covers 12 residues. The CDR3 spells CASRQWNTEAFF. CDR3 coding DNA: TGTGCCAGCCGGCAGTGGAACACTGAAGCTTTCTTT.

V is TRBV5-1 and J is TRBJ2-1; no definite D call. Trimming removed 2 bases from V and 1 base from J, with 7 bases in between. Looked up from germline, CDR1 is SGHRS and CDR2 is YFSETQ. CDR3 size: 14 residues. The CDR3, as DNA: TGCGCCAGCAGCTTAGACGCATCCTACAATGAGCAGTTCTTC. Its translation is CASSLDASYNEQFF.

J is TRBJ1-4 and V is TRBV19; tentative D call: TRBD1 (5 bases). This CDR3 has 15 residues. The V gene's germline CDR1 is LNHDA and CDR2 SQIVND (reference sequence). Trimming took off 5 bases at V and 5 bases at J, with 15 bases between the two ends. CDR3 protein: CASSAQQVWNEKLFF. DNA for the CDR3: TGTGCCAGTAGTGCCCAACAGGTCTGGAATGAAAAACTGTTTTTT.

The V call is TRBV27, the J call TRBJ2-7; possible D gene TRBD1, 5 bases. The CDR3 runs 14 residues. Germline V gene lookup returns CDR1 MNHEY and CDR2 SMNVEV (reference sequence). Trimming stripped 6 bases from V and 3 bases from J, with 15 bases between. CDR3 region: CASRGLGQYYEQYF. The CDR3 nucleotides are TGTGCCAGCAGGGGGCTCGGACAATACTACGAGCAGTACTTC.

The chain uses TRBV7-9 and TRBJ1-1; 7 nucleotides agree with TRBD1. This CDR3 is 18 amino acids long. Germline CDR1 reads SEHNR; CDR2 reads FQNEAQ (reference sequence). V trimming: 3 bases; J trimming: 9 bases; junction bases outside the gene matches: 22. This CDR3 is CASSLVRDSLEQNLKAFF. The CDR3 DNA reads as TGTGCCAGCAGCTTGGTTCGGGACAGTCTAGAACAGAACTTGAAAGCTTTCTTT. Variable domain in full (rest from reference TRBV7-9 and TRBJ1-1): DTGVSQNPRHKITKRGQNVTFRCDPISEHNRLYWYRQTLGQGPEFLTYFQNEAQLEKSRLLSDRFSAERPKGSFSTLEIQRTEQGDSAMYLCASSLVRDSLEQNLKAFFGQGTRLTVV.

The chain joins TRBV27 to TRBJ2-5; D is uncertain. Germline CDR1 MNHEY, CDR2 SMNVEV (reference sequence). V was trimmed by 2 bases and J by 1 base, leaving 2 bases between them. The CDR3 is made up of 12 amino acids. CDR3: CASSLAQETQYF. The CDR3 DNA reads TGTGCCAGCAGTTTAGCCCAAGAGACCCAGTACTTC.

This sequence joins TRBV3-1 (or the pseudogene TRBV3-2) and TRBJ2-1; 10 bases line up with TRBD1. V lost 4 bases, J lost 7 bases, and 7 bases stayed unmatched. CDR1 and CDR2 (germline): LGHDT, YNNKEL (reference sequence). The length of the CDR3 is 15 residues. CDR3 sequence reads: CASSPKRTGGNEQFF. CDR3 bases: TGTGCCAGCAGCCCGAAAAGGACAGGGGGAAATGAGCAGTTCTTC.

This sequence joins TRBV6-1 and TRBJ1-4; a possible D gene is TRBD1 (5 bases). The CDR3 extends over 18 amino acids. Trimming removed 1 base at V and 10 bases at J, with 25 bases between. CDR1 is MNHNS and CDR2 is SASEGT in the germline V gene. The CDR3 loop reads CASSEVQAPLSGQGKLFF. CDR3 in DNA: TGTGCCAGCAGTGAAGTCCAAGCCCCTTTGTCAGGGCAGGGAAAACTGTTTTTT.

J is TRBJ2-3 and V is TRBV4-2, with unresolved D. The CDR3 is 14 amino acids. The V end lost 4 bases, the J end lost 1 base, and 9 bases lay between the germline ends. Germline assignment: CDR1 LGHNA and CDR2 YNFKEQ. The CDR3 loop reads CASSPSRGTDTQYF. The CDR3 nucleotides are TGTGCCAGCAGCCCCTCTCGGGGCACAGATACGCAGTATTTT.

The chain's CDR3 is CASSLLRGELFF. DNA for the CDR3: TGTGCCAGCAGTTTATTGAGGGGGGAGCTGTTTTTT. The chain employs TRBV27 and TRBJ2-2; no firm D call. The CDR3 contains 12 residues. CDR1 MNHEY and CDR2 SMNVEV come from the germline V gene (reference sequence). Trimming took 1 base from V and 8 from J, leaving 5 bases between them.

V is TRBV4-1 and J is TRBJ1-2; 7 nucleotides agree with TRBD1. The CDR3 contains 15 residues. V lost 4 bases and J lost 2; bases outside the gene matches: 7. Germline CDR1 is MGHRA and CDR2 is YSYEKL. CDR3 in amino acids: CASSPKTGLNYGYTF. In DNA form, the CDR3 reads TGCGCCAGCAGCCCGAAGACAGGGCTAAACTATGGCTACACCTTC.

The chain employs TRBV5-1 and TRBJ1-1; 7 nucleotides match TRBD1. There are 16 residues in the CDR3. Germline CDR1 is SGHRS and CDR2 is YFSETQ. With 2 bases clipped from V and 0 bases from J, the junction kept 7 bases outside the gene matches. CDR3 region: CASSLPSGQMNTEAFF. DNA for the CDR3: TGCGCCAGCAGCTTACCTTCGGGACAGATGAACACTGAAGCTTTCTTT.

The chain recombines TRBV7-6 with TRBJ2-1; 11 nucleotides line up with TRBD2. The CDR3 contains 19 residues. V trimming: 5 bases; J trimming: 1 base; junction bases outside the gene matches: 13. In germline, CDR1 is SGHVS, CDR2 FNYEAQ. CDR3 DNA: TGTGCCAGCAGCGGCCGGACTAGCGGGCATCCCGGATCCTACAATGAGCAGTTCTTC. It specifies CASSGRTSGHPGSYNEQFF.

The chain has TRBV9 and TRBJ2-1; D unresolved. V lost 0 bases and J lost 4, with 8 bases in between. This CDR3 contains 14 residues. CDR1 and CDR2 (germline): SGDLS, YYNGEE. CDR3 in DNA: TGTGCCAGCAGCGTAGGCCCTCATTACAATGAGCAGTTCTTC. Protein: CASSVGPHYNEQFF. Using reference TRBV9 and TRBJ2-1 for the parts outside the CDR3, the full variable domain is DSGVTQTPKHLITATGQRVTLRCSPRSGDLSVYWYQQSLDQGLQFLIQYYNGEERAKGNILERFSAQQFPDLHSELNLSSLELGDSALYFCASSVGPHYNEQFFGPGTRLTVL.

The chain links TRBV18 to TRBJ1-2; no clear D. Trimming left V 2 bases short and J 0 bases short, with 13 bases between. This CDR3 has 16 residues. Germline CDR1 KGHSH, CDR2 LQKENI. The chain's CDR3 is CASSPEATLTNYGYTF. CDR3 bases: TGTGCCAGCTCACCAGAAGCGACACTTACTAACTATGGCTACACCTTC. Complete variable domain (other parts from reference TRBV18 and TRBJ1-2): NAGVMQNPRHLVRRRGQEARLRCSPMKGHSHVYWYRQLPEEGLKFMVYLQKENIIDESGMPKERFSAEFPKEGPSILRIQQVVRGDSAAYFCASSPEATLTNYGYTFGSGTRLTVV.

The rearrangement links TRBV24-1 to TRBJ2-2; D gene ambiguous. Germline V gene data show CDR1 as KGHDR and CDR2 as SFDVKD. V lost 1 base, J lost 6 bases, and 5 bases lay in between. CDR3 size: 13 residues. The DNA of the CDR3 is TGTGCCACCAGTGATTTCCGGTCCGGGGAGCTGTTTTTT. Its protein is CATSDFRSGELFF.

The chain couples TRBV3-1 (or the pseudogene TRBV3-2) to TRBJ1-1; no definite D call. The CDR3 length is 14 residues. Germline V CDR1 and CDR2: LGHDT, YNNKEL (reference sequence). V was clipped by 3 bases and J by 1 base, with 9 bases between them. The CDR3 sequence: CASSQNRGNTEAFF. The CDR3 nucleotides read TGTGCCAGCAGCCAGAATCGGGGGAACACTGAAGCTTTCTTT.

The genes are TRBV7-3 and TRBJ2-1, with D hard to call. Germline loops: CDR1 SGHTA, CDR2 FQGTGA. This CDR3 region has 12 residues. V gave up 4 bases and J gave up 10 bases, with 11 bases separating them. CDR3 loop: CASSSLSQEQFF. The CDR3 DNA follows: TGTGCCAGCAGCTCATTATCCCAGGAGCAGTTCTTC.

CDR3 protein: CATSRPLRGQYIQYF. CDR3 DNA sequence: TGTGCCACCAGCAGACCCCTCCGGGGGCAGTACATTCAGTACTTC. This chain uses TRBV15 with TRBJ2-4; the D gene could be TRBD1 or TRBD2 (6 bases each). The germline V gene has CDR1 LNHNV and CDR2 YYDKDF (reference sequence). The CDR3 spans 15 residues. V was cut by 2 bases and J by 8 bases, with 16 bases left in between.

V gene TRBV5-1 combines with J gene TRBJ2-5, with TRBD2 matching 10 bases. The CDR3 has 21 amino acids. J gave up 1 base and V 4 bases, and 22 bases lay outside the gene matches. Germline lookup yields CDR1 SGHRS and CDR2 YFSETQ. Written as DNA, the CDR3 is TGCGCCAGCAGCAGAGACGATACCACCGGACTAGCGGCAGTCCTCCAAGAGACCCAGTACTTC. Its protein product is CASSRDDTTGLAAVLQETQYF.